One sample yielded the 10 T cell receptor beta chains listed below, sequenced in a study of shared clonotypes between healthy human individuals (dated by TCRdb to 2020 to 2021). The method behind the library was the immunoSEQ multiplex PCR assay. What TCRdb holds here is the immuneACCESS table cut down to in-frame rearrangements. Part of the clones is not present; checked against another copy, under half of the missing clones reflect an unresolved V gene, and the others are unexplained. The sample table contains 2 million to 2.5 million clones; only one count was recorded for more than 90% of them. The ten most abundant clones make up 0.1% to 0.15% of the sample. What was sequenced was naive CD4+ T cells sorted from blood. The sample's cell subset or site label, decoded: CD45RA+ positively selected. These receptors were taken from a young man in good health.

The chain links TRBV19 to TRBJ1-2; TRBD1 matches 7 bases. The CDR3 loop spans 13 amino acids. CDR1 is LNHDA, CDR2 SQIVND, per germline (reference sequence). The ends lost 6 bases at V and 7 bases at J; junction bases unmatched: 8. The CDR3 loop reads CASSDTTGIGYTF. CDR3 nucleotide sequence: TGTGCCAGTAGCGATACGACAGGGATTGGCTACACCTTC. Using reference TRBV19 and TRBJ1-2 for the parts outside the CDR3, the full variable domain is DGGITQSPKYLFRKEGQNVTLSCEQNLNHDAMYWYRQDPGQGLRLIYYSQIVNDFQKGDIAEGYSVSREKKESFPLTVTSAQKNPTAFYLCASSDTTGIGYTFGSGTRLTVV.

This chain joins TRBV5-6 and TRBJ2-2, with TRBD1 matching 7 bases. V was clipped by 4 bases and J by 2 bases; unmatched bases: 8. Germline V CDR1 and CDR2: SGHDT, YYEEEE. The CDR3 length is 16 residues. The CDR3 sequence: CASSPDRRRNTGELFF. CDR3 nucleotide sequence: TGTGCCAGCAGCCCGGACAGGCGGAGAAACACCGGGGAGCTGTTTTTT.

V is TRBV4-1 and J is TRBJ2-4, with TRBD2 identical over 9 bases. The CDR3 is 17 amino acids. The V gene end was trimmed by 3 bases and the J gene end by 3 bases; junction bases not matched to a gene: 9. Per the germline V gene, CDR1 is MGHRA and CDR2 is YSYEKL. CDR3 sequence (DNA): TGCGCCAGCAGCCAGGAACAGGGACTAGCCGGCAAAAACATTCAGTACTTC. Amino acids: CASSQEQGLAGKNIQYF.

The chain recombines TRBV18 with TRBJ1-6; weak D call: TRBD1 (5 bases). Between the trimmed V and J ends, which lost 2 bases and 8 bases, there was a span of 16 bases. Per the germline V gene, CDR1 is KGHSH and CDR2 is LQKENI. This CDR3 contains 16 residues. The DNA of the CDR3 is TGTGCCAGCTCACCAAACGGGGCGGGGGTCGATTCACCCCTCCACTTT. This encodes CASSPNGAGVDSPLHF.

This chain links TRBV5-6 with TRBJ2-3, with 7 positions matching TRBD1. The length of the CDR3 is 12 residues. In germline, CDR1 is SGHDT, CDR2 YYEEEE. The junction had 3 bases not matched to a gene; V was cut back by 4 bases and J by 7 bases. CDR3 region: CASSGGQNTQYF. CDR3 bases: TGTGCCAGCAGCGGGGGACAGAATACGCAGTATTTT.

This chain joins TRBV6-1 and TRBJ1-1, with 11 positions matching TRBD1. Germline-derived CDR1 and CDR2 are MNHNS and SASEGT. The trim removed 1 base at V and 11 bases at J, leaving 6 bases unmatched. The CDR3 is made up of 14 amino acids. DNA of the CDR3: TGTGCCAGCAGTGAAGTACCGGGACAGGGGGATGCTTTCTTT. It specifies CASSEVPGQGDAFF.

CDR3 loop: CASSGTGNIQYF. DNA for the CDR3: TGTGCCAGCAGTGGAACAGGAAACATTCAGTACTTC. The gene calls are TRBV2 and TRBJ2-4, with a weak D call TRBD1 (5 bases). The germline V gene has CDR1 SNHLY and CDR2 FYNNEI. The CDR3 has 12 amino acids. Trimming took off 4 bases at V and 6 bases at J, with 7 bases between the two ends.

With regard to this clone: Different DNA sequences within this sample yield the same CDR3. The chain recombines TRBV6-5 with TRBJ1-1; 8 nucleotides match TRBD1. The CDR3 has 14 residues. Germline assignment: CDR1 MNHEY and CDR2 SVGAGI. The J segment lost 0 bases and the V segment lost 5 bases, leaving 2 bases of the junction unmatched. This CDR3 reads CASSRDRLNTEAFF. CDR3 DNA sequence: TGTGCCAGCAGTCGGGACAGGCTGAACACTGAAGCTTTCTTT.

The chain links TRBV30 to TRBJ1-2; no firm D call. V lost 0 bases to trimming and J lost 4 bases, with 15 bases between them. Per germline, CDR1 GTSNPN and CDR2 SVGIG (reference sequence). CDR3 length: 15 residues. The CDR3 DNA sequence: TGTGCCTGGAGTGTAAATTTTTGGGCGCCCTATGGCTACACCTTC. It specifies CAWSVNFWAPYGYTF.

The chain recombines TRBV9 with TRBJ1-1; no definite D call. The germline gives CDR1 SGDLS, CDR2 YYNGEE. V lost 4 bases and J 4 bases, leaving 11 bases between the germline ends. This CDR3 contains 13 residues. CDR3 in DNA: TGTGCCAGCAGCCCCCTTGGGAGCACTGAAGCTTTCTTT. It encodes CASSPLGSTEAFF.